A selection of T cell receptor beta chains follows, all from one sample in a study of cytomegalovirus exposure and HLA in healthy donors. TCRdb's copy holds only in-frame clones and misses some; the assay was immunoSEQ multiplex PCR. The table includes 120,000 to 150,000 clones, around 90% detected once. Sequenced: PBMCs. These receptors came from a middle-aged woman in good health and CMV-seronegative. Both conserved end residues are part of each CDR3. Fields, in order: D gene, CDR3 length, J gene, clone size, V gene, CDR3 DNA, CDR3 protein. D genes are given only for firm matches. Rows give clone size only sometimes, using once, few, many, or a class for an expanded clone.

TRBD2 | 15 | TRBJ2-7 | NA | TRBV7-3 | TGTGCCAGCAGCCGATATAGCGGGGACCTCTACGAGCAGTACTTC | CASSRYSGDLYEQYF
TRBD1 | 14 | TRBJ2-7 | NA | TRBV27 | TGTGCCAGCAGGAACAGGGGAAGCTCCTACGAGCAGTACTTC | CASRNRGSSYEQYF
TRBD1 | 13 | TRBJ1-2 | NA | TRBV14 | TGTGCCAGCAGCCTGGACAGGATGGGCGGCTACACCTTC | CASSLDRMGGYTF
NA | 16 | TRBJ1-2 | NA | TRBV10-1 | TGCGCCAGCAGTGAGCGGGGTTCCAAACCTAACTATGGCTACACCTTC | CASSERGSKPNYGYTF
NA | 18 | TRBJ1-6 | NA | TRBV27 | TGTGCCAGCAGTTTCACGGGATCACTAGGGAATTATAATTCACCCCTCCACTTT | CASSFTGSLGNYNSPLHF
TRBD2 | 19 | TRBJ2-5 | NA | TRBV11-3 | TGTGCCAGCAGCTTAGGGGGACTAGCGGGAGGGCCGGCTACCGAGACCCAGTACTTC | CASSLGGLAGGPATETQYF
TRBD2 | 16 | TRBJ2-1 | NA | TRBV11-3 | TGTGCCAGCAGACATTTTAGCGGGAGGGCCGGGGATGAGCAGTTCTTC | CASRHFSGRAGDEQFF
NA | 12 | TRBJ1-2 | NA | TRBV5-6 | TGTGCCAGCAGCTTGTCGCGGTATGGCTACACCTTC | CASSLSRYGYTF
TRBD1 | 16 | TRBJ1-2 | NA | TRBV5-1 | TGCGCCAGCAATCCCCAGGGGGCGTCATTCCCGTATGGCTACACCTTC | CASNPQGASFPYGYTF
TRBD2 | 18 | TRBJ2-3 | NA | TRBV11-3 | TGTGCCAGCAGCCATAGCGGGGGAGCGGGACCTTACACAGATACGCAGTATTTT | CASSHSGGAGPYTDTQYF
TRBD1 | 13 | TRBJ1-2 | NA | TRBV5-1 | TGCGCCAGCAAGCGGGGACAGGGCGATGGCTACACCTTC | CASKRGQGDGYTF
NA | 14 | TRBJ2-7 | few | TRBV19 | TGTGCCAGTAGTATAACAGGGCAGTGGTACGAGCAGTACTTC | CASSITGQWYEQYF
TRBD1 | 16 | TRBJ1-3 | few | TRBV7-9 | TGTGCCAGCAGCCCGAGGGACAGCCACTCTGGAAACACCATATATTTT | CASSPRDSHSGNTIYF
TRBD2 | 15 | TRBJ2-1 | NA | TRBV6-1 | TGTGCCACGACTCCGGGAGGGGGTAACTACAATGAGCAGTTCTTC | CATTPGGGNYNEQFF
TRBD2 | 17 | TRBJ2-1 | NA | TRBV7-9 | TGTGCCAGCAGCTTAGGCGGCGGGAGGGCCGCCTACAATGAGCAGTTCTTC | CASSLGGGRAAYNEQFF
TRBD1 | 15 | TRBJ2-7 | NA | TRBV4-1 | TGCGCCAGCAGCCTTCCGGGACAGTCCACCTACGAGCAGTACTTC | CASSLPGQSTYEQYF
TRBD1 | 13 | TRBJ2-1 | NA | TRBV5-1 | TGCGCCAGCAGCTCGGGACAGAACAATGAGCAGTTCTTC | CASSSGQNNEQFF
NA | 16 | TRBJ2-1 | NA | TRBV5-8 | TGTGCCAGCAGCTTGTACACAGGGCACGGGGACAATGAGCAGTTCTTC | CASSLYTGHGDNEQFF
TRBD1 | 13 | TRBJ2-7 | once | TRBV5-5 | TGTGCCAGCAGACCGGACAGGGGCTACGAGCAGTACTTC | CASRPDRGYEQYF
NA | 16 | TRBJ2-7 | NA | TRBV2 | TGTGCCAGCAGTGAGGCTGGCAGAACTACACCCTACGAGCAGTACTTC | CASSEAGRTTPYEQYF
NA | 14 | TRBJ2-7 | NA | TRBV28 | TGTGCCAGCAGTTTTGGAGGGGGCGCGTACGAGCAGTACTTC | CASSFGGGAYEQYF
NA | 13 | TRBJ1-1 | once | TRBV28 | TGTGCCAGCAGCTCGGGACAGAACACTGAAGCTTTCTTT | CASSSGQNTEAFF
TRBD1 | 14 | TRBJ1-2 | NA | TRBV6-5 | TGTGCCAGCCATAAAATCCAGGGGGGCTATGGCTACACCTTC | CASHKIQGGYGYTF
NA | 14 | TRBJ2-7 | NA | TRBV6-5 | TGTGCCAGCAGTTGGCTCAGGGAGGATGGCGAGCAGTACTTC | CASSWLREDGEQYF
TRBD1 | 16 | TRBJ1-5 | NA | TRBV18 | TGTGCCAGCTCCCTCGGACAGGGGTTGGACAATCAGCCCCAGCATTTT | CASSLGQGLDNQPQHF
NA | 12 | TRBJ1-3 | NA | TRBV6-5 | TGTGCCAGCGGGGGCTGGGGAAACACCATATATTTT | CASGGWGNTIYF
TRBD2 | 18 | TRBJ2-2 | NA | TRBV11-3 | TGTGCCAGCAGCTTGGTGGCGGGAGGTTGGAATAGGACCGGGGAGCTGTTTTTT | CASSLVAGGWNRTGELFF
TRBD1 | 18 | TRBJ1-3 | NA | TRBV5-1 | TGCGCCAGCAGCAACCGGGACAGGGGAACCTACTCTGGAAACACCATATATTTT | CASSNRDRGTYSGNTIYF
NA | 16 | TRBJ1-3 | NA | TRBV27 | TGTGCCAGGCTAAAGACAGTTCTAAGCTCTGGAAACACCATATATTTT | CARLKTVLSSGNTIYF
TRBD2 | 13 | TRBJ2-2 | NA | TRBV27 | TGTGCCAGCACGGCGGGGGAGACCGGGGAGCTGTTTTTT | CASTAGETGELFF
NA | 16 | TRBJ2-2 | NA | TRBV7-9 | TGTGCCAGCAGCTCCCCAACCAGGGGTAGGGCCGGGGAGCTGTTTTTT | CASSSPTRGRAGELFF